This note documents a single T cell receptor (beta chain) sequence. No antigen is known for it. Data came from immunoSEQ multiplex PCR; TCRdb stores just in-frame clones and leaves some out. The sample holds roughly 80,000 clones; roughly 74% are singletons and the top ten take approximately 9.9%. There are 15 residues in the CDR3. This specimen belongs to a study of radiotherapy plus CTLA-4 blockade in lung cancer. Study background: Objective responses were documented in around 19% of patients, with disease control in just over 30%.

Patients had chemo-refractory metastatic non-small-cell lung cancer and received focal radiation plus CTLA-4 blockade that used ipilimumab. Study results and limitations: Expansion in blood of tumor-derived TCR clones was seen after radiotherapy plus ipilimumab. Early blood T cell clone dynamics, with interferon-beta, were reported to best predict response.

The source material was peripheral blood, sampled from a patient treated with radiotherapy plus ipilimumab. The V call is TRBV21-1, the J call TRBJ1-6. TRBV21-1 is listed as a pseudogene. This receptor was obtained from a human donor with non-small cell lung cancer whose response to radiotherapy plus ipilimumab could not be evaluated. For the CDR3, the DNA is TGTGCCAGCAGTTCCCGCCTCGGGTTTAATTCACCCCTCCACTTT. It specifies CASSSRLGFNSPLHF.